This paragraph reports one T cell receptor beta chain. What it binds is unknown. The entry originates in a study of PD-1 blockade in classical Hodgkin lymphoma. Across the study: Patients were treated with nivolumab at 3 mg/kg, and this was given intravenously every 2 weeks.

Study outcomes and limitations: Lower baseline TCR diversity marked trial partial responders and progressors. When set against healthy donors, newly diagnosed patients were reported to show lower baseline TCR diversity. Causes of the repertoire differences remain undefined, possibly disease activity or prior therapy.

Following autologous stem cell transplantation, relapse occurred in every patient, and exposure to brentuximab vedotin varied. The data were produced by immunoSEQ multiplex PCR, yet TCRdb's version contains in-frame clones alone and is incomplete. The data hold roughly 4,500 clones, with around 65% observed a single time. The sample in question was peripheral blood mononuclear cells (PBMCs), obtained at baseline. This receptor was obtained from a human donor with classical Hodgkin lymphoma.

DNA of the CDR3: TGTGCCAGTAGTACCGGCCTGAACACTGAAGCTTTCTTT. Encoded protein: CASSTGLNTEAFF. This chain connects TRBV19 to TRBJ1-1; D remains unclear. Trimming took 4 bases from V and 0 from J, leaving 6 bases between them. The CDR3 has 13 amino acids. Germline loops: CDR1 LNHDA, CDR2 SQIVND (reference sequence).